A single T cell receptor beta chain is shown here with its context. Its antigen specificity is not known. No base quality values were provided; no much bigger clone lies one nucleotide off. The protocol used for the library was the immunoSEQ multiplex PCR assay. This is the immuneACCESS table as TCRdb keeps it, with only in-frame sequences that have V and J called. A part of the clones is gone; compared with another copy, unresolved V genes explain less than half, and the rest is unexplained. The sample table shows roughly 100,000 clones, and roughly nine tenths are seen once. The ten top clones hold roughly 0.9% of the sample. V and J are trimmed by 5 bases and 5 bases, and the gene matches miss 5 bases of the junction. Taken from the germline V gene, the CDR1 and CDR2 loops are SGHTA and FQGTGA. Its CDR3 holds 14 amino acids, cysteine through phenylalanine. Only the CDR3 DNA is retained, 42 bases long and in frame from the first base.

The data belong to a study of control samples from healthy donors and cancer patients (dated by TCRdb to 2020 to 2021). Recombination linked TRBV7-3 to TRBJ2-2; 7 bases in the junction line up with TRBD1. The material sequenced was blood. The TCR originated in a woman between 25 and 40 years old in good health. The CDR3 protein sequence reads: CASSHRGETGELFF. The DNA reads TGTGCCAGCAGCCACAGGGGCGAGACCGGGGAGCTGTTTTTT. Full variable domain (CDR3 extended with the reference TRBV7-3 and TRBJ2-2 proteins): GAGVSQTPSNKVTEKGKYVELRCDPISGHTALYWYRQSLGQGPEFLIYFQGTGAADDSGLPNDRFFAVRPEGSVSTLKIQRTERGDSAVYLCASSHRGETGELFFGEGSRLTVL.